This TCR beta chain was identified during a study of shared clonotypes between healthy human individuals. There are 12 residues in the CDR3. CDR1 is MNHNY, CDR2 SVGAGI, per germline (reference sequence). The germline V and J ends were trimmed by 6 bases and 3 bases, with 9 bases remaining between them. Naive CD8 populations comprised CD45RO-negative cells positively selected for CCR7, excluding terminally differentiated effector memory CD45RA+ cells. It was at deep level that the assay was run. Some clones are missing from TCRdb's copy, which holds only in-frame ones; the method was immunoSEQ multiplex PCR. The table shows under 850,000 clones, with around 93% occurring only once.

V is TRBV6-6 and J is TRBJ2-7; no clear D. The sequencing sample was made of naive CD8+ T cells sorted from blood. The receptor was derived from a man under 40 in good health. DNA for the CDR3: TGTGCCAGCAGCTCTGATATCTACGAGCAGTACTTC. Protein product: CASSSDIYEQYF.